A single T cell receptor beta chain is shown here with its context. Its specificity is not known. Using immunoSEQ multiplex PCR, the repertoire was profiled, and TCRdb retains in-frame clones only, with some absent. This repertoire shows 160,000 or so clones, 90% to 95% found once; its top ten account for over 1.2%. This specimen comes from a study of T cell responses to AZD1222 COVID-19 vaccine. Points from the study as a whole: Close to half of spike-specific TCRs reportedly recognize unmutated variant regions.

This CDR3 region has 17 residues. Germline values: CDR1 SGHTS, CDR2 YDEGEE. V was pared by 0 bases and J by 0 bases, with 13 bases between. This chain links TRBV5-8 with TRBJ1-5; D gene uncertain. This TCR was sampled from an adult who received the AZD1222 COVID-19 vaccine. The sample here was peripheral blood, taken 28 days after the second AZD1222 dose. In DNA, the CDR3 is TGTGCCAGCAGCTTGGCCCGAAACCTTTATAGCAATCAGCCCCAGCATTTT. Its protein is CASSLARNLYSNQPQHF.